This TCR beta chain was observed in a study of T-cell memory formation after mild COVID-19. Study overall: TCR clusters were largely donor specific.

This clonotype has a handful of counts. Its antigen is as yet unknown. V was pared by 4 bases and J by 6 bases, with 8 bases of the junction left unmatched. Germline CDR1 and CDR2: MNHEY and SVGAGI. The CDR3 consists of 14 residues. 5'RACE primed from the constant segment yielded TCR alpha and TCR beta cDNA libraries bearing sample barcodes and UMIs. TCRdb redid the calling of the 5' RACE reads with MiXCR, one entry per CDR3 protein. This table holds roughly 400,000 distinct CDR3 sequences, about 15% found once. Points from the study as a whole: Among clones peaking at day 37 in the second wave, SARS-CoV-2 specificity remained unconfirmed. Among CD4+ contracting clones, most were CM and EM, and CD8+ ones EMRA.

Sequenced input: PBMCs or a T cell subset sorted from them (not recorded which). The source is a man aged 18-30 years who had mild COVID-19 (a few samples of this study predate the infection). Cell type and time point are not known. The chain recombines TRBV6-5 with TRBJ1-1; 7 nucleotides match TRBD1. CDR3 sequence reads: CASSSLTGWAEAFF. CDR3 DNA sequence: TGTGCCAGCAGTTCCCTGACAGGGTGGGCTGAAGCTTTCTTT.